Following are 25 T cell receptor beta chains from one sample sequenced in a study of T cell responses to AZD1222 COVID-19 vaccine. Profiling relied on immunoSEQ multiplex PCR, and the TCRdb table lists in-frame clones only, not all of them. The sample contains about 150,000 clones, 90% of which appear only once. Specimen: peripheral blood, collected on day 0 of AZD1222 vaccination. These receptors were obtained from an adult in good health.

This chain uses TRBV13 with TRBJ1-2, with D possibly matching TRBD1 (6 bases). V lost 5 bases, J lost 5 bases, and 18 bases lay in between. Germline values: CDR1 PRHDT, CDR2 FYEKMQ (reference sequence). CDR3 size: 15 residues. The CDR3 sequence is CASSPGGGPRYGYTF. The CDR3 DNA sequence: TGTGCCAGCAGCCCCGGAGGGGGACCGAGGTATGGCTACACCTTC.

This sequence joins TRBV6-5 and TRBJ1-2; weak D call: TRBD1 (5 bases). Looked up from germline, CDR1 is MNHEY and CDR2 is SVGAGI. The V end was cut by 4 bases, the J end by 8 bases, with 20 bases between. The CDR3 sequence is 15 residues long. Here the CDR3 DNA reads TGTGCCAGCAGTTCAGCGGGGGGGGAAGGAAGAGGCTACACCTTC. It codes for CASSSAGGEGRGYTF.

This chain connects TRBV19 to TRBJ2-1, with 10 bases fitting TRBD2. The V gene end was trimmed by 3 bases and the J gene end by 1 base; junction bases not matched to a gene: 6. CDR3 length equals 17 residues. CDR1 LNHDA and CDR2 SQIVND come from the germline V gene (reference sequence). CDR3 sequence (DNA): TGTGCCAGTAGTATGTGGCTAGCGGGGGTTTCCTACAATGAGCAGTTCTTC. It translates to CASSMWLAGVSYNEQFF.

V and J are TRBV28 and TRBJ1-3, with 7 bases matching TRBD1. The V segment lost 5 bases and the J segment 0 bases; nucleotides outside the gene matches: 4. Germline V gives CDR1 MDHEN, CDR2 SYDVKM. This CDR3 has 15 residues. This CDR3 is CASSTTGTSGNTIYF. The CDR3, as DNA: TGTGCCAGCAGTACGACAGGGACCTCTGGAAACACCATATATTTT.

Only a few counts were recorded for this clone. The same CDR3 can be traced to other DNA sequences in this sample. V gene TRBV7-9 combines with J gene TRBJ1-2; 11 positions agree with TRBD1. CDR1 and CDR2 (germline): SEHNR, FQNEAQ (reference sequence). CDR3 length: 13 residues. After removal of 5 bases from V and 8 bases from J, the junction contained 4 bases not matched to a gene. In DNA, the CDR3 is TGTGCCAGCAGCCCGGACAGGGGGCGCGGCTACACCTTC. This translates into CASSPDRGRGYTF.

The chain links TRBV2 to TRBJ1-5; D might be TRBD1 (5 bases). Trimming shortened V by 6 bases and J by 3 bases, and 27 bases separated the two germline ends. The CDR3 totals 19 residues. Germline V CDR1 and CDR2: SNHLY, FYNNEI. CDR3 residues: CASRGTGTFQRGYNQPQHF. CDR3 in DNA: TGTGCCAGCAGGGGGACCGGGACTTTTCAGCGGGGCTACAATCAGCCCCAGCATTTT.

The rearrangement uses TRBV15 and TRBJ1-5, with D possibly matching TRBD1 (5 bases). CDR1 and CDR2 (germline): LNHNV, YYDKDF (reference sequence). The CDR3 runs to 15 residues. V was cut by 1 base and J by 6 bases, with 13 bases left in between. The CDR3 nucleotides are TGTGCCACCAGCAGAGCCCTGTCGGGACCTCAGCCCCAGCATTTT. Translating it yields CATSRALSGPQPQHF.

Written as DNA, the CDR3 is TGTGCCAGCAGTGAATGGAGAGGGGGCGATGGAAAACTGTTTTTT. Its translation is CASSEWRGGDGKLFF. The rearrangement joins TRBV6-1 to TRBJ1-4; 7 nucleotides line up with TRBD1. This CDR3 has 15 amino acids. Unmatched junction bases numbered 10, after V lost 2 bases and J lost 10 bases. Germline V lookup: CDR1 MNHNS, CDR2 SASEGT.

The chain uses TRBV29-1 and TRBJ2-3, with 11 bases lining up with TRBD1. The J segment lost 1 base and the V segment lost 3 bases, leaving 0 bases of the junction unmatched. Per germline, CDR1 SQVTM and CDR2 ANQGSEA. The CDR3 spans 14 residues. The CDR3 coding sequence is TGCAGCGTTGAGGACAGGGGGCGCACAGATACGCAGTATTTT. Translation: CSVEDRGRTDTQYF.

This chain connects TRBV29-1 to TRBJ1-3, with a possible D match to TRBD1 (5 bases). This CDR3 contains 16 residues. Germline CDR1 is SQVTM and CDR2 is ANQGSEA. Trimming took off 6 bases at V and 0 bases at J, with 18 bases between the two ends. The CDR3 DNA is TGCAGCGTCACTGACCAAGACAGCCACTCTGGAAACACCATATATTTT. This translates into CSVTDQDSHSGNTIYF. Combining the CDR3 with reference TRBV29-1 and TRBJ1-3 gives the whole variable domain SAVISQKPSRDICQRGTSLTIQCQVDSQVTMMFWYRQQPGQSLTLIATANQGSEATYESGFVIDKFPISRPNLTFSTLTVSNMSPEDSSIYLCSVTDQDSHSGNTIYFGEGSWLTVV.

The J gene is TRBJ1-6, the V gene TRBV25-1, with D maybe TRBD1 (5 bases). The CDR3 is 18 amino acids. Germline V lookup: CDR1 MGHDK, CDR2 SYGVNS. Trimming cost V 6 bases and J 1 base, with 19 bases left between them. CDR3 amino acids: CASRPGTSQGSYNSPLHF. The DNA for the CDR3 is TGTGCCAGCAGACCCGGGACTTCACAAGGGTCCTATAATTCACCCCTCCACTTT.

The rearrangement joins TRBV19 to TRBJ2-2, with TRBD2 as a possible D gene (5 bases). The CDR3 covers 16 residues. Looked up from germline, CDR1 is LNHDA and CDR2 is SQIVND (reference sequence). The V and J ends lost 5 bases and 2 bases respectively, with 15 bases between them. The CDR3 bases are TGTGCCAGTAGTGAGAGAGGGCGGATTAACACCGGGGAGCTGTTTTTT. It encodes CASSERGRINTGELFF. Supplemented by reference TRBV19 and TRBJ2-2, the full variable domain reads DGGITQSPKYLFRKEGQNVTLSCEQNLNHDAMYWYRQDPGQGLRLIYYSQIVNDFQKGDIAEGYSVSREKKESFPLTVTSAQKNPTAFYLCASSERGRINTGELFFGEGSRLTVL.

The V and J genes are TRBV29-1 and TRBJ2-7, with D hard to call. This CDR3 is built from 11 residues. Germline V CDR1 and CDR2: SQVTM, ANQGSEA. V shed 1 base and J shed 0 bases, with 1 base lying between them. CDR3 region: CSVEVSYEQYF. As DNA, the CDR3 is TGCAGCGTTGAAGTCTCCTACGAGCAGTACTTC.

This clone occurred once. The rearrangement joins TRBV6-5 to TRBJ1-5, with D possibly matching TRBD1 (6 bases). Trimming took 6 bases from V and 7 from J, leaving 16 bases between them. CDR1 and CDR2 from the germline V gene are MNHEY and SVGAGI. The CDR3 has 14 residues. CDR3 loop: CASSYREGRQPQHF. For the CDR3, the DNA is TGTGCCAGCAGCTACAGGGAAGGCCGGCAGCCCCAGCATTTT.

V gene TRBV7-3 combines with J gene TRBJ1-2; 8 bases agree with TRBD1. The CDR3 length is 13 residues. V was clipped by 4 bases and J by 4 bases; unmatched bases: 2. CDR1 is SGHTA, CDR2 FQGTGA, per germline. The CDR3 here is CASSSGQAYGYTF. For the CDR3, the DNA is TGTGCCAGCAGCTCGGGACAGGCCTATGGCTACACCTTC.

This rearrangement joins TRBV19 to TRBJ2-7; no clear D. Germline CDR1 and CDR2: LNHDA and SQIVND (reference sequence). CDR3 size: 14 residues. V shed 3 bases and J shed 0 bases, with 9 bases lying between them. This CDR3 reads CASSIATSSYEQYF. DNA of the CDR3: TGTGCCAGTAGTATTGCTACATCCTCCTACGAGCAGTACTTC.

The V and J genes are TRBV4-3 and TRBJ1-2; possible D gene TRBD1, 5 bases. V was shortened by 0 bases and J by 8 bases, with 16 bases between the two germline ends. From germline, CDR1 is LGHNA and CDR2 YSLEER. CDR3 length: 15 amino acids. The CDR3 bases are TGCGCCAGCAGCCAAGATGGATCGGGGGTAGGAGGCTACACCTTC. Its protein is CASSQDGSGVGGYTF.

J is TRBJ2-4 and V is TRBV7-3; TRBD1 matches at 12 bases. Germline V lookup: CDR1 SGHTA, CDR2 FQGTGA. The V and J ends lost 4 bases and 6 bases, in that order; junction bases with no gene match: 7. This CDR3 has 16 residues. CDR3 sequence reads: CASSSGQGAAGNIQYF. CDR3 nucleotides: TGTGCCAGCAGCTCGGGACAGGGGGCGGCGGGAAACATTCAGTACTTC.

The chain has TRBV7-6 and TRBJ1-1; D is unresolved. Trimming shortened V by 2 bases and J by 1 base, and 8 bases separated the two germline ends. From germline, CDR1 is SGHVS and CDR2 FNYEAQ. The CDR3 is made up of 14 amino acids. As DNA, the CDR3 is TGTGCCAGCAGCTTATATGGACGGAACACTGAAGCTTTCTTT. Its translation: CASSLYGRNTEAFF.

The chain couples TRBV24-1 to TRBJ2-7; 9 bases agree with TRBD1. This CDR3 region has 15 residues. J was trimmed by 2 bases and V by 2 bases; bases with no gene match: 3. Per germline, CDR1 KGHDR and CDR2 SFDVKD. The CDR3 spells CATSDSGQGTYEQYF. The CDR3 nucleotides are TGTGCCACCAGTGATTCGGGACAGGGAACCTACGAGCAGTACTTC.

The V call is TRBV6-5, the J call TRBJ1-1, with 7 bases that match TRBD1. CDR3 length equals 14 residues. The junction had 7 bases not matched to a gene; V was cut back by 5 bases and J by 4 bases. Germline V gene sequence: CDR1 MNHEY, CDR2 SVGAGI. In nucleotides, the CDR3 is TGTGCCAGCAGTCTTAGACAGGGAGCCACTGAAGCTTTCTTT. Translating it yields CASSLRQGATEAFF.

On this clone: Its ends do not fully match the called genes, so a read error is possible. The chain links TRBV18 to TRBJ2-2; D might be TRBD1 (6 bases). CDR1 is KGHSH and CDR2 is LQKENI in the germline V gene. The CDR3 has 13 amino acids. Written as DNA, the CDR3 is TGTGCCGGCTCTCCCGACAGGCCTGGGGAGCTGTTTTTT. Translation gives CAGSPDRPGELFF.

The chain recombines TRBV11-2 with TRBJ2-1; tentatively, D is TRBD2 (7 bases). The CDR3 is 17 amino acids. From germline, CDR1 is SGHAT and CDR2 FQNNGV. Trimming cost V 5 bases and J 4 bases, with 21 bases left between them. CDR3 nucleotide sequence: TGTGCCAGCAGCCAGGGATTTAGGCGGGGGCTATACAATGAGCAGTTCTTC. Encoded protein: CASSQGFRRGLYNEQFF.

The gene calls are TRBV2 and TRBJ1-2, with D perhaps TRBD1 (5 bases). CDR1 and CDR2 (germline): SNHLY, FYNNEI. Deletions cut 5 bases from V and 1 base from J, with 17 bases between. This CDR3 is 16 amino acids long. DNA of the CDR3: TGTGCCAGCAGTCCCTACGGGGCCCGGGTTAACTATGGCTACACCTTC. Encoded protein: CASSPYGARVNYGYTF.

The rearrangement uses TRBV7-9 and TRBJ2-7; the match to TRBD1 covers 8 bases. From germline, CDR1 is SEHNR and CDR2 FQNEAQ (reference sequence). The CDR3 extends over 12 amino acids. The V segment lost 5 bases and the J segment 5 bases; nucleotides outside the gene matches: 2. CDR3 loop: CASSRTGNEQYF. CDR3 nucleotide sequence: TGTGCCAGCAGCCGGACAGGGAACGAGCAGTACTTC.